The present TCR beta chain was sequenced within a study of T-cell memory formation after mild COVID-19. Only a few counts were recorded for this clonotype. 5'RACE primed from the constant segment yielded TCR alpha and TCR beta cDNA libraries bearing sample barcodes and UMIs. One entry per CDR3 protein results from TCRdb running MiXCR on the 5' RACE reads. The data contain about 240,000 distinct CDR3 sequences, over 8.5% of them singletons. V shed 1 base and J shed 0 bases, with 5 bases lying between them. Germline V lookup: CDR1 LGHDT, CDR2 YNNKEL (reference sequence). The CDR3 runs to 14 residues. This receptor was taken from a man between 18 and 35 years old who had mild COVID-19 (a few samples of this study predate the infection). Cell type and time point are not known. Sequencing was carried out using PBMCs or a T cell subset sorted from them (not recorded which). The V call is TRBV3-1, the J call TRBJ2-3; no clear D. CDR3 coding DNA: TGTGCCAGCAGCCAAGCGGGCAGCACAGATACGCAGTATTTT. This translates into CASSQAGSTDTQYF.